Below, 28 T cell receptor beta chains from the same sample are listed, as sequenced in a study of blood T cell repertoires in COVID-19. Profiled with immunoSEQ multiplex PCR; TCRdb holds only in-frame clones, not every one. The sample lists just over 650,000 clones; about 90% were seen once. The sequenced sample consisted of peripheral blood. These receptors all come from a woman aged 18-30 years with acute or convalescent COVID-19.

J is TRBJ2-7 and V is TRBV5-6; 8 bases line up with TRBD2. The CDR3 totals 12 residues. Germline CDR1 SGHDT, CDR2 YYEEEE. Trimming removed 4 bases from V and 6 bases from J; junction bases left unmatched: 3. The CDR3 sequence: CASSTGGGEQYF. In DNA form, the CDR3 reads TGTGCCAGCAGCACGGGAGGGGGCGAGCAGTACTTC. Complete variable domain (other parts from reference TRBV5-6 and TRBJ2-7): DAGVTQSPTHLIKTRGQQVTLRCSPKSGHDTVSWYQQALGQGPQFIFQYYEEEERQRGNFPDRFSGHQFPNYSSELNVNALLLGDSALYLCASSTGGGEQYFGPGTRLTVT.

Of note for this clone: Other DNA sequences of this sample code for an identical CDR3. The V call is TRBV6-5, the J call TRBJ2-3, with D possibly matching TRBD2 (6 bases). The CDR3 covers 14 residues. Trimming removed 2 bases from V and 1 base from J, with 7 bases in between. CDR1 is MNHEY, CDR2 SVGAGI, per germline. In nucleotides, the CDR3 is TGTGCCAGCAGTTACGGCGGGGGCACAGATACGCAGTATTTT. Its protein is CASSYGGGTDTQYF.

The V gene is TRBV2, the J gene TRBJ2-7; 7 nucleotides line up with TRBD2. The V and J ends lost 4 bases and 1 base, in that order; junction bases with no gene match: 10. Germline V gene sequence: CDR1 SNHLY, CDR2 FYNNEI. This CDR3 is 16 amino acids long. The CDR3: CASSGRDYLGSYEQYF. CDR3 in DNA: TGTGCCAGCAGTGGCCGGGACTATCTCGGGTCCTACGAGCAGTACTTC. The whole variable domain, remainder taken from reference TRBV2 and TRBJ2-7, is EPEVTQTPSHQVTQMGQEVILRCVPISNHLYFYWYRQILGQKVEFLVSFYNNEISEKSEIFDDQFSVERPDGSNFTLKIRSTKLEDSAMYFCASSGRDYLGSYEQYFGPGTRLTVT.

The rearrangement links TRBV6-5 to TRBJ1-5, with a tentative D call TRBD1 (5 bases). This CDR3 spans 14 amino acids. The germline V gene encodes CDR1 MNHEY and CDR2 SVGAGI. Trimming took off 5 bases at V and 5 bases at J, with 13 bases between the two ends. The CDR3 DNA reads TGTGCCAGCAGTCCCCAGGGTTACTATCAGCCCCAGCATTTT. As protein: CASSPQGYYQPQHF.

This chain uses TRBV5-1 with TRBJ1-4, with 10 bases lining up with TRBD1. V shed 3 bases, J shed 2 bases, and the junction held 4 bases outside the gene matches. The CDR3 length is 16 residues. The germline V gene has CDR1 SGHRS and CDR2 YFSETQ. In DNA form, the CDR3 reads TGCGCCAGCAGCTGGACAGGGGGAGCTACTAATGAAAAACTGTTTTTT. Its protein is CASSWTGGATNEKLFF.

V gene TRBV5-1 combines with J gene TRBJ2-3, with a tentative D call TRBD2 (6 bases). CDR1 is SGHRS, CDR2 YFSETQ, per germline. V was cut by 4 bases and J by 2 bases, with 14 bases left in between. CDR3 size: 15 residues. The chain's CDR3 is CASSKSGGTTDTQYF. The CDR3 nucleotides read TGCGCCAGCAGCAAGAGTGGGGGGACCACAGATACGCAGTATTTT.

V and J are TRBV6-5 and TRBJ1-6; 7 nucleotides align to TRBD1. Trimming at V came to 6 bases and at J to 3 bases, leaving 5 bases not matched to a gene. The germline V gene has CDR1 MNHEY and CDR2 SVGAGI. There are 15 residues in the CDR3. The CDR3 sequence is CASRGGQLYNSPLHF. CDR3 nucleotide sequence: TGTGCCAGCAGAGGGGGACAGCTCTATAATTCACCCCTCCACTTT.

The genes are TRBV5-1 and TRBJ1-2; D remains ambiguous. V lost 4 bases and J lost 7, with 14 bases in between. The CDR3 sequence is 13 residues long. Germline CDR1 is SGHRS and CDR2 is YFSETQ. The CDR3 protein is CASSPKGGIGYTF. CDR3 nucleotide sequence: TGCGCCAGCAGCCCCAAGGGAGGAATTGGCTACACCTTC.

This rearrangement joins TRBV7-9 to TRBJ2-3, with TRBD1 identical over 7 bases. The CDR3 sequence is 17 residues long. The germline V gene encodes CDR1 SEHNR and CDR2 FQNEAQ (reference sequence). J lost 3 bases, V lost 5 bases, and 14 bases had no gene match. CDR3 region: CASSPPRQGRETDTQYF. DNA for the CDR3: TGTGCCAGCAGCCCCCCCCGACAGGGAAGGGAGACAGATACGCAGTATTTT.

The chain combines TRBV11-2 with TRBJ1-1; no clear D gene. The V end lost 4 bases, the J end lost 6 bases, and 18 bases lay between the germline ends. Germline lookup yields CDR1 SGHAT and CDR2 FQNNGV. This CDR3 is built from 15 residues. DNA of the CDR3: TGTGCCAGCAGCTATACTTCGGGGTCCCCATCTGAAGCTTTCTTT. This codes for CASSYTSGSPSEAFF. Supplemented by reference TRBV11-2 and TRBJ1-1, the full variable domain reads EAGVAQSPRYKIIEKRQSVAFWCNPISGHATLYWYQQILGQGPKLLIQFQNNGVVDDSQLPKDRFSAERLKGVDSTLKIQPAKLEDSAVYLCASSYTSGSPSEAFFGQGTRLTVV.

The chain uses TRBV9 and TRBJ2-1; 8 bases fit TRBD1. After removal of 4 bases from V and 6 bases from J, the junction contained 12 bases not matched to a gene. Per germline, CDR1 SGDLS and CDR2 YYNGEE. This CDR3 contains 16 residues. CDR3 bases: TGTGCCAGCAGCCCGGGACAGGCCCTCTCCGGCAATGAGCAGTTCTTC. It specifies CASSPGQALSGNEQFF.

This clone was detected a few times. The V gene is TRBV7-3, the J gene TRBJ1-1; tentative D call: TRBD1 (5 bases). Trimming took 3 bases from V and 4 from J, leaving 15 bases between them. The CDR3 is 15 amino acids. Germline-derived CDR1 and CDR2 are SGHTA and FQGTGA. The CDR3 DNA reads TGTGCCAGCAGCTTCGTGGGAGGGGAGGGCACTGAAGCTTTCTTT. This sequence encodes CASSFVGGEGTEAFF.

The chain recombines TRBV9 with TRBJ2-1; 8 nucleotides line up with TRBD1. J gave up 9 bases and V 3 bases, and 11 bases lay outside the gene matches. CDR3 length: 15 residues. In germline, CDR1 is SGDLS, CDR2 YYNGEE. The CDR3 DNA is TGTGCCAGCAGCGCGGGGACAGGCGAGGTCCCTGAGCAGTTCTTC. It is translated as CASSAGTGEVPEQFF. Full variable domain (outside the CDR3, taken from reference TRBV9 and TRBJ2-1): DSGVTQTPKHLITATGQRVTLRCSPRSGDLSVYWYQQSLDQGLQFLIQYYNGEERAKGNILERFSAQQFPDLHSELNLSSLELGDSALYFCASSAGTGEVPEQFFGPGTRLTVL.

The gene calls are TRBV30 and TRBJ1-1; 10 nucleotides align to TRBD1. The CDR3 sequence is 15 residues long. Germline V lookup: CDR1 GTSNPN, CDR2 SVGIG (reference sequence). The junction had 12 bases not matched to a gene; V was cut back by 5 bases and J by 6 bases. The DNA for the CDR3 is TGTGCCTGGGACAGGGGGCAAATTGCGGAAGCTGAAGCTTTCTTT. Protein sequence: CAWDRGQIAEAEAFF.

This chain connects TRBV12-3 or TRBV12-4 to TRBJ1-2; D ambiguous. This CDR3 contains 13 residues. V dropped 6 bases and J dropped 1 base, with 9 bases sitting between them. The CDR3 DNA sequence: TGTGCCAGCAGCCCCAGGAATAACTATGGCTACACCTTC. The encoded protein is CASSPRNNYGYTF.

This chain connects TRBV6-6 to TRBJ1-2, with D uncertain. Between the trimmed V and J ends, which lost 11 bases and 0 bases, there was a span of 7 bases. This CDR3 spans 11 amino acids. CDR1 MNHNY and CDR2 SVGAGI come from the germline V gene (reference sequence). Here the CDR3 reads CAHGSNYGYTF. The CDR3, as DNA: TGTGCCCACGGGTCTAACTATGGCTACACCTTC.

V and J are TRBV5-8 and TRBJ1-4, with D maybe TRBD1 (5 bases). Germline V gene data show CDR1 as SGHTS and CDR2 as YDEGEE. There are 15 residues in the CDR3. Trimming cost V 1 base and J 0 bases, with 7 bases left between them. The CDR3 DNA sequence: TGTGCCAGCAGCTTGCGGGGGGCAACTAATGAAAAACTGTTTTTT. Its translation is CASSLRGATNEKLFF.

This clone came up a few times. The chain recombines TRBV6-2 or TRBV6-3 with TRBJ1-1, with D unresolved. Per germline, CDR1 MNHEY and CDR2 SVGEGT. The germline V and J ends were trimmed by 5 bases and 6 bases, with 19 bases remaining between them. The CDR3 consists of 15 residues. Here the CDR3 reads CASSPYLQISPEAFF. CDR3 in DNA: TGTGCCAGCAGTCCGTACTTACAGATCAGCCCTGAAGCTTTCTTT.

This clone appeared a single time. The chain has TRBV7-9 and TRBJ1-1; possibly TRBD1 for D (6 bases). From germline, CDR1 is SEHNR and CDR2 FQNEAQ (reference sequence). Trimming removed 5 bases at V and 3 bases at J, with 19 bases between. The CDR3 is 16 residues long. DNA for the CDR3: TGTGCCAGCAGCAGGGGGAGTCTATCTTCGGACACTGAAGCTTTCTTT. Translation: CASSRGSLSSDTEAFF. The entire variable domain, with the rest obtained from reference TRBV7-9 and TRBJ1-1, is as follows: DTGVSQNPRHKITKRGQNVTFRCDPISEHNRLYWYRQTLGQGPEFLTYFQNEAQLEKSRLLSDRFSAERPKGSFSTLEIQRTEQGDSAMYLCASSRGSLSSDTEAFFGQGTRLTVV.

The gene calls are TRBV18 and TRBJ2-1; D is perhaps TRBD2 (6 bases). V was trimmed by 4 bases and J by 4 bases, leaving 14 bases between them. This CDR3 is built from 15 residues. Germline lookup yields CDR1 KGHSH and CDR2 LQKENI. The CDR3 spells CASSQGEGGYNEQFF. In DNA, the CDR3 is TGTGCCAGCTCACAGGGAGAGGGAGGTTACAATGAGCAGTTCTTC.

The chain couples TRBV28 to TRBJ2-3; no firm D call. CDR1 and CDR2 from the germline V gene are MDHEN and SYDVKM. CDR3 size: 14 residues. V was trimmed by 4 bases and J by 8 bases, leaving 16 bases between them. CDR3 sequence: CASSSPFGRSTQYF. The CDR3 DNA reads TGTGCCAGCAGTTCCCCGTTCGGTCGAAGTACGCAGTATTTT.

The CDR3 DNA reads as TGCAGCGTTGTAGGCACAGGGACTAGAGGCTACACCTTC. Its translation is CSVVGTGTRGYTF. The rearrangement links TRBV29-1 to TRBJ1-2, with D tentatively TRBD1 (6 bases). Germline V gene sequence: CDR1 SQVTM, CDR2 ANQGSEA. Trimming pared 4 bases from V and 8 bases from J, leaving 17 bases between. The CDR3 extends over 13 amino acids. The variable domain in full, completed from reference TRBV29-1 and TRBJ1-2, reads SAVISQKPSRDICQRGTSLTIQCQVDSQVTMMFWYRQQPGQSLTLIATANQGSEATYESGFVIDKFPISRPNLTFSTLTVSNMSPEDSSIYLCSVVGTGTRGYTFGSGTRLTVV.

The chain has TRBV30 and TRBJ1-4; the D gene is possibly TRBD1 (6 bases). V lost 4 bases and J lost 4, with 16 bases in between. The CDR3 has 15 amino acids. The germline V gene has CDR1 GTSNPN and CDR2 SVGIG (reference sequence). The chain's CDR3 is CAWKQGVGFNEKLFF. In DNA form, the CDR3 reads TGTGCCTGGAAACAGGGAGTAGGGTTTAATGAAAAACTGTTTTTT.

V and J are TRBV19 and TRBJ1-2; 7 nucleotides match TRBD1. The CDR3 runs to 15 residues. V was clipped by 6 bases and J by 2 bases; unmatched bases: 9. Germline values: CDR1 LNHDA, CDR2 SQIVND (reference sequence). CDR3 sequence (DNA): TGTGCCAGTAGCCCGGGTAGGGGGCGAAACTATGGCTACACCTTC. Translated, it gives CASSPGRGRNYGYTF.

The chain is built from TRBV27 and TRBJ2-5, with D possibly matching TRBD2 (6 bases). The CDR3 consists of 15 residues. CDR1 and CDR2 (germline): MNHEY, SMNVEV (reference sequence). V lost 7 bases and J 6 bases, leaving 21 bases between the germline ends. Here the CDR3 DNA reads TGTGCCAGCACCTCCGTCGGGGTGGGGAGGCAGACCCAGTACTTC. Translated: CASTSVGVGRQTQYF.

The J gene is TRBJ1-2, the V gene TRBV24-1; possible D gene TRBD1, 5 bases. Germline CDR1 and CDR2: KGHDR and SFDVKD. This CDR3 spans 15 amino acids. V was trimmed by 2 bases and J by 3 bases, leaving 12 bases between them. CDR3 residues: CATSDSDKPYYGYTF. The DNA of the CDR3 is TGTGCCACCAGTGATTCGGACAAACCCTACTATGGCTACACCTTC.

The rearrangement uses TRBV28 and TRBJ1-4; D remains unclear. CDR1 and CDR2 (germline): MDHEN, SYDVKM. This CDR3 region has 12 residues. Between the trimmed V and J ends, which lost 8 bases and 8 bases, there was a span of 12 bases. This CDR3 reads CASAAGGEKLFF. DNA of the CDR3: TGTGCCAGCGCCGCCGGCGGCGAAAAACTGTTTTTT.

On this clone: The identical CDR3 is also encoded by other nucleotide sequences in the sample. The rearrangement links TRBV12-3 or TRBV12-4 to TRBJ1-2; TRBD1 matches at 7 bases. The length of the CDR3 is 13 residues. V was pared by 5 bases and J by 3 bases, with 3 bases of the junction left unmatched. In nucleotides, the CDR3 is TGTGCCAGCAGTCTGACAGGGTACTATGGCTACACCTTC. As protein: CASSLTGYYGYTF.